A selection of T cell receptor beta chains follows, all from one sample in a study of shared clonotypes between healthy human individuals. TCRdb keeps only in-frame clones here, not all; method: immunoSEQ multiplex PCR. Here the sample spans roughly 2 million clones, approximately 94% being singletons. The specimen sequenced was naive CD8+ T cells sorted from blood. These receptor sequences come from a man aged 18 to 30 in good health. Both conserved end residues are part of each CDR3. Each record gives: V gene, J gene, D gene, CDR3 protein, CDR3 DNA. D genes are given only for firm matches.

>TRBV4-1|TRBJ1-4|.
CASSQVGGAEKLFF
TGCGCCAGCAGCCAAGTCGGGGGGGCCGAAAAACTGTTTTTT
>TRBV6-6|TRBJ1-5|.
CASSYDYQPQHF
TGTGCCAGCAGTTACGATTATCAGCCCCAGCATTTT
>TRBV6-6|TRBJ1-4|TRBD1
CASSPPTGGDEKLFF
TGTGCCAGCAGCCCCCCGACAGGGGGCGACGAAAAACTGTTTTTT
>TRBV27|TRBJ1-2|TRBD1
CASSLGQGHGYTF
TGTGCCAGCAGTTTGGGACAGGGTCATGGCTACACCTTC
>TRBV7-9|TRBJ2-7|.
CASSIQTGPNSYEQYF
TGTGCCAGCAGCATACAGACAGGACCCAACTCCTACGAGCAGTACTTC
>TRBV7-2|TRBJ2-1|TRBD2
CASSSPPGLALYNEQFF
TGTGCCAGCAGCTCGCCCCCGGGACTAGCGCTCTACAATGAGCAGTTCTTC
>TRBV5-4|TRBJ2-7|.
CASSGSTGSEQYF
TGTGCCAGCAGCGGTTCTACAGGGTCCGAGCAGTACTTC
>TRBV5-8|TRBJ1-3|.
CASSLSAASYSGNTIYF
TGTGCCAGCAGCTTGTCCGCGGCGAGCTACTCTGGAAACACCATATATTTT
>TRBV28|TRBJ2-7|TRBD1
CASSYGTASSYEQYF
TGTGCCAGCAGTTACGGGACAGCCAGCTCCTACGAGCAGTACTTC
>TRBV10-3|TRBJ1-2|TRBD1
CAISEGTGPHYGYTF
TGTGCCATCAGTGAAGGGACAGGCCCCCACTATGGCTACACCTTC
>TRBV5-4|TRBJ2-2|.
CASTNRGSGELFF
TGTGCCAGCACGAACCGCGGATCCGGGGAGCTGTTTTTT
>TRBV6-5|TRBJ2-1|.
CASSSLAGSSYNEQFF
TGTGCCAGCAGTTCCCTCGCGGGGAGCTCCTACAATGAGCAGTTCTTC
>TRBV28|TRBJ2-3|TRBD2
CASSSGLAGARPHTQYF
TGTGCCAGCAGTTCGGGACTAGCGGGGGCCCGCCCGCATACGCAGTATTTT
>TRBV7-9|TRBJ2-2|TRBD1
CASSLRTGDGELFF
TGTGCCAGCAGCTTACGGACAGGGGACGGGGAGCTGTTTTTT
>TRBV6-6|TRBJ2-7|.
CASGGTLSLYEQYF
TGTGCCAGCGGGGGAACCCTTTCGCTCTACGAGCAGTACTTC
>TRBV5-8|TRBJ2-5|.
CASSTLARETQYF
TGTGCCAGCAGCACTCTAGCGAGGGAGACCCAGTACTTC
>TRBV30|TRBJ2-1|.
CAGGPEYNEQFF
TGTGCCGGAGGGCCGGAATACAATGAGCAGTTCTTC
>TRBV7-9|TRBJ2-7|TRBD2
CASSLGGSGMFYEQYF
TGTGCCAGCAGCTTAGGGGGTAGCGGGATGTTCTACGAGCAGTACTTC
>TRBV7-9|TRBJ2-2|.
CASSEQGWNTGELFF
TGTGCCAGCAGCGAACAGGGTTGGAACACCGGGGAGCTGTTTTTT
>TRBV7-6|TRBJ2-3|.
CASSLAARAGSTDTQYF
TGTGCCAGCAGCTTAGCTGCGAGGGCCGGTAGCACAGATACGCAGTATTTT
>TRBV27|TRBJ1-5|.
CASSLSGGNQPQHF
TGTGCCAGCAGTTTATCAGGGGGCAATCAGCCCCAGCATTTT
>TRBV7-2|TRBJ1-2|TRBD1
CASSLVGQGPYGYTF
TGTGCCAGCAGCTTAGTCGGACAGGGGCCCTATGGCTACACCTTC
>TRBV6-1|TRBJ2-7|.
CASSESQISSYEQYF
TGTGCCAGCAGTGAAAGCCAGATAAGCTCCTACGAGCAGTACTTC
>TRBV4-1|TRBJ1-2|.
CASSLSGGYPNYGYTF
TGCGCCAGCAGCCTAAGCGGGGGTTATCCTAACTATGGCTACACCTTC